These 32 T cell receptor beta chains came from one sample sequenced in a study of shared clonotypes between healthy human individuals. Repertoires were generated with immunoSEQ multiplex PCR, while TCRdb's copy carries only in-frame clones and drops some. The top ten hold around 0.15% of the sample, which has millions of clones, around nine tenths seen once. Sequences were obtained from naive CD4+ T cells sorted from blood. The sample's subset: CD45RA+ positively selected. These receptors were taken from a man younger than 30 in good health.

A word on this clone: Other DNA sequences in the same sample also yield this CDR3. The chain has TRBV7-2 and TRBJ2-7; unclear D gene. This CDR3 comprises 12 residues. V lost 1 base, J lost 7 bases, and 8 bases lay in between. Germline CDR1 is SGHTA and CDR2 is FQGNSA. In DNA form, the CDR3 reads TGTGCCAGCAGCTTAGATCTGGGGGAGCAGTACTTC. This encodes CASSLDLGEQYF.

The V call is TRBV5-5, the J call TRBJ1-4; D ambiguous. The V and J ends lost 0 bases and 0 bases respectively, with 9 bases between them. The length of the CDR3 is 16 residues. Per the germline V gene, CDR1 is SGHKS and CDR2 is YYEKEE (reference sequence). The CDR3 sequence: CASSLVADTTNEKLFF. In DNA form, the CDR3 reads TGTGCCAGCAGCTTGGTCGCCGACACAACTAATGAAAAACTGTTTTTT.

The chain links TRBV6-6 to TRBJ1-2; D is unresolved. The germline V and J ends were trimmed by 6 bases and 6 bases, with 11 bases remaining between them. The CDR3 loop spans 12 amino acids. From germline, CDR1 is MNHNY and CDR2 SVGAGI (reference sequence). CDR3 residues: CASSFPDHGYTF. The CDR3 DNA is TGTGCCAGCAGCTTTCCTGATCATGGCTACACCTTC.

The rearrangement links TRBV18 to TRBJ1-6; 8 nucleotides agree with TRBD1. Germline values: CDR1 KGHSH, CDR2 LQKENI. This CDR3 has 12 residues. Trimming at V came to 4 bases and at J to 16 bases, leaving 6 bases not matched to a gene. CDR3 bases: TGTGCCAGCTCACTGGACAGGGAGACTCTCCACTTT. The encoded protein is CASSLDRETLHF.

The chain has TRBV18 and TRBJ1-6; D gene uncertain. The V end lost 3 bases, the J end lost 9 bases, and 15 bases lay between the germline ends. The CDR3 is 15 residues long. Germline CDR1 KGHSH, CDR2 LQKENI. DNA for the CDR3: TGTGCCAGCTCACCGGACCCGGGCGGCGGTTCACCCCTCCACTTT. Translation gives CASSPDPGGGSPLHF.

DNA for the CDR3: TGTGCCAGCAGCTTAGAAGGGGGGGCCTTGGGTACGCAGTATTTT. Amino acid sequence: CASSLEGGALGTQYF. The gene calls are TRBV7-3 and TRBJ2-3; D might be TRBD2 (7 bases). CDR3 length: 15 residues. Trimming cost V 2 bases and J 8 bases, with 17 bases left between them. CDR1 and CDR2 (germline): SGHTA, FQGTGA.

The CDR3 region has the DNA TGTGCCAGCAGCCAACAGGGTGAGACCCAGTACTTC. The encoded protein is CASSQQGETQYF. The chain uses TRBV6-5 and TRBJ2-5; D is perhaps TRBD1 (6 bases). The CDR3 runs to 12 residues. The ends were cut back, 6 bases at V and 5 bases at J, with 10 bases in the middle. Per germline, CDR1 MNHEY and CDR2 SVGAGI.

The chain employs TRBV27 and TRBJ2-1; D is possibly TRBD1 (6 bases). CDR1 MNHEY and CDR2 SMNVEV come from the germline V gene (reference sequence). Trimming pared 3 bases from V and 5 bases from J, leaving 14 bases between. This CDR3 contains 15 residues. This CDR3 is CASSFYRAVNNEQFF. The CDR3 region has the DNA TGTGCCAGCAGTTTTTACAGGGCTGTCAACAATGAGCAGTTCTTC.

This rearrangement joins TRBV5-4 to TRBJ2-3, with D unclear. This CDR3 contains 14 residues. Germline CDR1 and CDR2: SGHNT and YYREEE (reference sequence). Trimming removed 0 bases from V and 4 bases from J, with 9 bases in between. CDR3 protein: CASSLGGWADTQYF. CDR3 nucleotides: TGTGCCAGCAGCTTGGGGGGTTGGGCAGATACGCAGTATTTT.

The chain has TRBV10-3 and TRBJ2-2; 13 bases fit TRBD2. This CDR3 region has 16 residues. Trimming took 6 bases from V and 0 from J; bases not matched to a gene: 1. From germline, CDR1 is ENHRY and CDR2 SYGVKD. The CDR3 loop reads CAISGTSGTNTGELFF. The CDR3 region has the DNA TGTGCCATCAGCGGGACTAGCGGGACGAACACCGGGGAGCTGTTTTTT.

The rearrangement joins TRBV7-9 to TRBJ1-2; TRBD1 matches at 10 bases. There are 14 residues in the CDR3. Germline V gene sequence: CDR1 SEHNR, CDR2 FQNEAQ (reference sequence). Germline trimming cut 5 bases from V and 8 bases from J; bases unmatched to any gene: 8. The CDR3 loop is CASSPRDRGHGYTF. The CDR3 nucleotides are TGTGCCAGCAGCCCCCGGGACAGGGGTCACGGCTACACCTTC.

The rearrangement joins TRBV7-9 to TRBJ1-3; D perhaps matches TRBD1 (6 bases). Trimming left V 4 bases short and J 1 base short, with 11 bases between. The CDR3 is 15 residues long. Germline CDR1 SEHNR, CDR2 FQNEAQ (reference sequence). The CDR3 here is CASSWDTHSGNTIYF. CDR3 DNA sequence: TGTGCCAGCAGCTGGGACACTCATTCTGGAAACACCATATATTTT.

The V and J genes are TRBV27 and TRBJ2-3; D remains unclear. Germline assignment: CDR1 MNHEY and CDR2 SMNVEV (reference sequence). The CDR3 runs to 14 residues. Trimming took 5 bases from V and 2 from J, leaving 11 bases between them. CDR3 in amino acids: CASSLDSYTDTQYF. Written as DNA, the CDR3 is TGTGCCAGCAGTCTTGACTCGTACACAGATACGCAGTATTTT.

The chain recombines TRBV6-6 with TRBJ1-2; no reliable D call. V dropped 8 bases and J dropped 6 bases, with 13 bases sitting between them. The CDR3 has 12 residues. Germline CDR1 and CDR2: MNHNY and SVGAGI (reference sequence). This CDR3 is CASWAKKDGYTF. The CDR3 DNA follows: TGTGCCAGCTGGGCCAAAAAAGATGGCTACACCTTC.

This clone was seen once. The chain couples TRBV18 to TRBJ2-6; 8 bases line up with TRBD2. Germline CDR1 KGHSH, CDR2 LQKENI. This CDR3 comprises 18 residues. Trimming cost V 3 bases and J 0 bases; bases outside gene matches: 7. The CDR3 reads CASSPAGTSSSGANVLTF. CDR3 nucleotide sequence: TGTGCCAGCTCACCCGCCGGGACTAGTAGCTCTGGGGCCAACGTCCTGACTTTC.

The V call is TRBV7-6, the J call TRBJ2-2; D is tentatively TRBD1 or TRBD2 (6 bases each). The CDR3 contains 16 residues. The V gene's germline CDR1 is SGHVS and CDR2 FNYEAQ. With 5 bases removed from V and 5 bases from J, the gap between germline ends came to 18 bases. CDR3 bases: TGTGCCAGCAGCCCCCGCGGGACAACCGGGACCGGGGAGCTGTTTTTT. Amino acids: CASSPRGTTGTGELFF.

V gene TRBV19 combines with J gene TRBJ2-3; the D is unclear. Per germline, CDR1 LNHDA and CDR2 SQIVND (reference sequence). CDR3 length: 12 amino acids. V gave up 5 bases and J gave up 6 bases, with 9 bases separating them. CDR3 in DNA: TGTGCCAGTAGTCAACTTGGGGATACGCAGTATTTT. As protein: CASSQLGDTQYF.

This clone was found once. The same CDR3 also results from other DNA sequences found in this sample. The chain combines TRBV30 with TRBJ2-7, with D uncertain. The CDR3 consists of 11 residues. Germline values: CDR1 GTSNPN, CDR2 SVGIG (reference sequence). V gave up 1 base and J gave up 3 bases, with 4 bases separating them. CDR3 bases: TGTGCCTGGAGTGGCGACTACGAGCAGTACTTC. It specifies CAWSGDYEQYF.

The V gene is TRBV9, the J gene TRBJ1-6, with D hard to call. Germline V lookup: CDR1 SGDLS, CDR2 YYNGEE. This CDR3 has 18 residues. Trimming took off 0 bases at V and 6 bases at J, with 19 bases between the two ends. CDR3 sequence reads: CASSVEPLNPGFNSPLHF. The CDR3 region has the DNA TGTGCCAGCAGCGTAGAACCCCTTAACCCAGGCTTTAATTCACCCCTCCACTTT.

This clone was observed once. This sequence joins TRBV19 and TRBJ1-5, with a weak D call TRBD1 (6 bases). Germline V gene sequence: CDR1 LNHDA, CDR2 SQIVND (reference sequence). The CDR3 is made up of 14 amino acids. The V and J ends lost 0 bases and 7 bases respectively, with 10 bases between them. The CDR3 DNA reads TGTGCCAGTAGTATAGATTCAGGGGCCCAGCCCCAGCATTTT. It codes for CASSIDSGAQPQHF.

The V and J genes are TRBV4-1 and TRBJ2-3, with 7 bases aligning to TRBD2. Germline V gene data show CDR1 as MGHRA and CDR2 as YSYEKL. The CDR3 is 13 amino acids. Trimming took 4 bases from V and 7 from J; bases not matched to a gene: 5. DNA of the CDR3: TGCGCCAGCAGCCTCTTACTAGCGAATACGCAGTATTTT. It encodes CASSLLLANTQYF.

The genes are TRBV7-2 and TRBJ2-7; a weak D match, TRBD1 (6 bases). There are 17 residues in the CDR3. CDR1 and CDR2 from the germline V gene are SGHTA and FQGNSA. Deletions cut 4 bases from V and 2 bases from J, with 21 bases between. The CDR3 spells CASSSDLGQRRTYEQYF. In DNA, the CDR3 is TGTGCCAGCAGCTCCGATCTAGGACAGAGACGGACCTACGAGCAGTACTTC.

The chain combines TRBV9 with TRBJ2-3; weak D call: TRBD2 (5 bases). Trimming removed 4 bases at V and 3 bases at J, with 12 bases between. CDR3 length: 14 residues. Germline CDR1 is SGDLS and CDR2 is YYNGEE. In DNA, the CDR3 is TGTGCCAGCAGCCCAGGACTCCGTACAGATACGCAGTATTTT. Protein sequence: CASSPGLRTDTQYF.

CDR3 coding DNA: TGTGCCAGTAGACCCGACACCACAGAGAATTCACCCCTCCACTTT. This sequence encodes CASRPDTTENSPLHF. This chain links TRBV19 with TRBJ1-6; unclear D gene. The V and J ends lost 6 bases and 7 bases respectively, with 16 bases between them. From germline, CDR1 is LNHDA and CDR2 SQIVND (reference sequence). This CDR3 has 15 residues.

The chain has TRBV7-2 and TRBJ2-1, with 12 bases aligning to TRBD2. The V gene's germline CDR1 is SGHTA and CDR2 FQGNSA. V was pared by 2 bases and J by 8 bases, with 7 bases of the junction left unmatched. The CDR3 runs 16 residues. CDR3 DNA sequence: TGTGCCAGCAGCTTACCGGGACTAGCGGGTAGGGATGAGCAGTTCTTC. Translation: CASSLPGLAGRDEQFF.

The V gene is TRBV6-1, the J gene TRBJ2-6; D is unclear. The CDR3 covers 18 residues. Per the germline V gene, CDR1 is MNHNS and CDR2 is SASEGT. The V and J ends lost 2 bases and 4 bases respectively, with 18 bases between them. The CDR3 region has the DNA TGTGCCAGCAGTGAACGGGCAGCACTGGTAGCCGGGGCCAACGTCCTGACTTTC. This translates into CASSERAALVAGANVLTF.

V usage is TRBV7-9 and J usage is TRBJ2-5; TRBD1 aligns across 10 bases. The CDR3 has 15 amino acids. V lost 1 base to trimming and J lost 5 bases; unmatched junction nucleotides: 4. CDR1 SEHNR and CDR2 FQNEAQ come from the germline V gene (reference sequence). The CDR3 coding sequence is TGTGCCAGCAGCTTAGGGGACAGGGGCCATGAGACCCAGTACTTC. Protein product: CASSLGDRGHETQYF.

V is TRBV7-2 and J is TRBJ2-2; the D gene is possibly TRBD2 (6 bases). The V gene lost 6 bases and the J gene lost 5 bases, with 13 bases spanning the gap. The CDR3 consists of 14 residues. The germline gives CDR1 SGHTA, CDR2 FQGNSA. The CDR3 region has the DNA TGTGCCAGCAGGTGGACTACCCAAACCGGGGAGCTGTTTTTT. Amino acids: CASRWTTQTGELFF. Filled out from reference TRBV7-2 and TRBJ2-2, the complete variable domain reads GAGVSQSPSNKVTEKGKDVELRCDPISGHTALYWYRQSLGQGLEFLIYFQGNSAPDKSGLPSDRFSAERTGGSVSTLTIQRTQQEDSAVYLCASRWTTQTGELFFGEGSRLTVL.

Of note for this clone: Other DNA sequences of this sample code for an identical CDR3. The V and J genes are TRBV5-6 and TRBJ1-5; no reliable D call. Germline V lookup: CDR1 SGHDT, CDR2 YYEEEE. Trimming took 0 bases from V and 3 from J, leaving 7 bases between them. The CDR3 sequence is 14 residues long. The CDR3 nucleotides read TGTGCCAGCAGCTTGGGGCAGGTCAATCAGCCCCAGCATTTT. Its protein product is CASSLGQVNQPQHF.

This chain uses TRBV4-2 with TRBJ1-2, with TRBD1 as a possible D gene (5 bases). The CDR3 consists of 16 residues. The germline V and J ends were trimmed by 2 bases and 2 bases, with 15 bases remaining between them. From germline, CDR1 is LGHNA and CDR2 YNFKEQ. The CDR3 DNA is TGTGCCAGCAGCCAAATGCACGGGACGGTGAACTATGGCTACACCTTC. Translating gives CASSQMHGTVNYGYTF.

This chain links TRBV7-3 with TRBJ2-2; possible D gene TRBD1, 5 bases. The germline V gene has CDR1 SGHTA and CDR2 FQGTGA. CDR3 length: 15 amino acids. The V and J ends lost 4 bases and 0 bases respectively, with 9 bases between them. CDR3 DNA sequence: TGTGCCAGCAGCTCGGACACAACGAACACCGGGGAGCTGTTTTTT. Translated: CASSSDTTNTGELFF.

This chain uses TRBV5-1 with TRBJ2-3; D ambiguous. V was clipped by 6 bases and J by 0 bases, with 14 bases between them. CDR3 length: 15 residues. Germline CDR1 and CDR2: SGHRS and YFSETQ. This CDR3 reads CASTVTESSTDTQYF. CDR3 bases: TGCGCCAGCACCGTGACGGAGTCTAGCACAGATACGCAGTATTTT.